The present T cell receptor beta chain was sequenced within a study of T cell responses to AZD1222 COVID-19 vaccine (dated by TCRdb to the early 2020s). About the investigation overall: TCR sequencing covered over 230 trial participants: 200 to 210 given two doses of AZD1222 and 26 given two doses of MenACWY control vaccine. Trial participants were enrolled by age into subgroups of 18-55, 56-69 and 70-plus years, and around 150, 29 and 61 TCR-sequenced participants, respectively, were included in these subgroups. The paper as a whole reports these results and caveats: Most participants were white British and females outnumbered males, and the authors suggested that clonal diversity may have been underestimated. Because no samples from the day 14 peak response were available, repertoires could be characterized only after the peak T cell response. Reportedly, almost half of the unique spike-specific TCRs recognized epitopes lying outside the regions that are mutated in the B.1.351 and B.1.1.7 variants. After two AZD1222 doses, spike-specific TCR breadth and depth were significantly higher than at day 0 and than in MenACWY recipients. Conclusions about previously exposed vaccinees are limited, since just five to seven AZD1222 recipients were seropositive for SARS-CoV-2 at baseline. CD4 TCRs associated with the vaccine covered the entire spike protein, and the dominant responses were in regions 160-218 and 743-854. In the small 56-69-year group, the increase in depth fell short of significance, most likely because of low power.

The CDR3 regions of human TCRbeta chains were analyzed by immunosequencing. The original pipeline was this. Repertoire TCRs were matched against a reference library of SARS-CoV-2-specific TCRs generated with the MIRA antigen-specificity platform. Breadth meant the fraction of unique TCRs that were SARS-CoV-2-associated, whereas depth meant the fraction of total T cells that were SARS-CoV-2-associated. Each spike-specific TCR was assigned to its reactive spike region and to a CD4 or CD8 class using the MIRA data. Log10-transformed breadth and depth values were compared by one-way ANOVA with Sidak's multiple comparisons tests. TCRdb retrieved this table from immuneACCESS and kept in-frame rearrangements only. Not all clones are present; in checked studies, unresolved V genes account for under half, and no reason is known for the remainder. The V and J calls and clone size are taken from that table; D and trimming were inferred from the DNA. In all, the sample holds approximately 220,000 clones, and about 92% of those were seen once. Together, the top ten hold more than 0.8% of the sample.

According to the study, the label for this sample's time point signals: baseline before first vaccination. The treatment or condition label on this specimen signifies: meningococcal conjugate vaccine given as trial control. Vaccinee samples were obtained from the UK trials COV001 and COV002, which included a single-blind randomized controlled phase 2/3 trial of AZD1222 (ChAdOx1 nCoV-19) in healthy adults. For TCRbeta chain sequencing, PBMC samples from trial participants were taken at day 0 and at day 28 after the second dose. In the case of this clone: It lacks a known antigen. Base qualities are not provided; no much larger clone lies one nucleotide away.

The sequence came from an adult in good health. This specimen consisted of peripheral blood, obtained on day 0 of MenACWY control vaccination.

The sequence in DNA is TGTGCCAGCAGTTTAGCGGCAAATCAGCCCCAGCATTTT. Its coded protein is CASSLAANQPQHF. The chain is encoded by TRBV12-3 or TRBV12-4 joined to TRBJ1-5, with no D gene named confidently. Relative to germline, V is 0 bases shorter and J is 4 bases shorter, with 4 bases between their ends. Including cysteine and phenylalanine, the CDR3 has 13 amino acids. Kept here is only the CDR3 DNA, which spans 39 bases and is read in frame from base 1.